Shown below are 9 T cell receptor beta chains from a single sample sequenced in a study of blood T cell repertoires in COVID-19. Data came from immunoSEQ multiplex PCR; TCRdb stores just in-frame clones and leaves some out. The top ten clones hold 3.9% of a sample with around 320,000 clones, 85% to 95% of them seen once. Sequencing was done on a sample of PBMCs or T cells enriched from blood (not recorded which). The receptors shown here come from a woman aged 30 to 39 who had been exposed to COVID-19.

This chain uses TRBV2 with TRBJ1-1, with D unresolved. This CDR3 is 13 amino acids long. Germline V CDR1 and CDR2: SNHLY, FYNNEI. Between the trimmed V and J ends, which lost 1 base and 7 bases, there was a span of 10 bases. CDR3 DNA: TGTGCCAGCAGTGAAGACCGGCGGGGTGAAGCTTTCTTT. Its translation: CASSEDRRGEAFF.

The chain recombines TRBV2 with TRBJ2-7; 7 bases are a match to TRBD1. The V gene end was trimmed by 6 bases and the J gene end by 5 bases; junction bases not matched to a gene: 10. CDR3 size: 14 residues. Germline V gene data show CDR1 as SNHLY and CDR2 as FYNNEI. The CDR3 DNA reads TGTGCCAGCAGCGTACAGGGGTTCGCGGACGAGCAGTACTTC. It specifies CASSVQGFADEQYF.

The V call is TRBV4-3, the J call TRBJ1-2, with 8 bases lining up with TRBD1. V dropped 2 bases and J dropped 2; count of bases not matched to a gene: 4. The CDR3 is 15 residues long. The germline V gene has CDR1 LGHNA and CDR2 YSLEER. CDR3 loop: CASSQRQGKNYGYTF. CDR3 sequence (DNA): TGCGCCAGCAGCCAAAGACAGGGGAAAAACTATGGCTACACCTTC.

The rearrangement joins TRBV14 to TRBJ2-3; no clear D gene. CDR3 length: 14 residues. Trimming took 4 bases from V and 2 from J, leaving 10 bases between them. Looked up from germline, CDR1 is SGHDN and CDR2 is FVKESK. The CDR3 loop reads CASSPLPLTDTQYF. The CDR3, as DNA: TGTGCCAGCAGCCCCCTCCCCCTCACAGATACGCAGTATTTT.

The V gene is TRBV5-4, the J gene TRBJ2-3; TRBD2 aligns across 12 bases. The CDR3 totals 14 residues. V lost 1 base and J lost 12; bases outside the gene matches: 6. Germline CDR1 and CDR2: SGHNT and YYREEE (reference sequence). The CDR3 DNA sequence: TGTGCCAGCAGCTTGAGGCTAGCGGGGGGGTCTCAGTATTTT. This sequence encodes CASSLRLAGGSQYF.

This clone came up once. J is TRBJ1-2 and V is TRBV6-6, with 8 nucleotides matching TRBD1. The germline V gene has CDR1 MNHNY and CDR2 SVGAGI (reference sequence). Trimming removed 8 bases from V and 5 bases from J; junction bases left unmatched: 4. CDR3 size: 12 residues. This CDR3 is CASATGVYGYTF. Written as DNA, the CDR3 is TGTGCCAGCGCGACAGGGGTATATGGCTACACCTTC.

The CDR3 DNA is TGTGCCAGCAGCCATCTTGAAAAACTGTTTTTT. It specifies CASSHLEKLFF. The gene calls are TRBV3-1 (or the pseudogene TRBV3-2) and TRBJ1-4; no clear D gene. The germline V gene encodes CDR1 LGHDT and CDR2 YNNKEL (reference sequence). This CDR3 is built from 11 residues. Trimming took off 3 bases at V and 7 bases at J, with 3 bases between the two ends.

V and J are TRBV6-5 and TRBJ1-4; 9 bases align to TRBD1. CDR1 is MNHEY and CDR2 is SVGAGI in the germline V gene. The ends lost 6 bases at V and 8 bases at J; junction bases unmatched: 10. CDR3 size: 15 residues. The CDR3 DNA reads as TGTGCCAGCAGCCTGGACAGGGGCTTTGGCGAAAAACTGTTTTTT. Its translation: CASSLDRGFGEKLFF.

J is TRBJ1-2 and V is TRBV18; unclear D gene. The V gene's germline CDR1 is KGHSH and CDR2 LQKENI. CDR3 length equals 13 residues. V lost 1 base to trimming and J lost 4 bases, with 7 bases between them. As DNA, the CDR3 is TGTGCCAGCTCACCACTGGAGACCTATGGCTACACCTTC. Its translation: CASSPLETYGYTF.